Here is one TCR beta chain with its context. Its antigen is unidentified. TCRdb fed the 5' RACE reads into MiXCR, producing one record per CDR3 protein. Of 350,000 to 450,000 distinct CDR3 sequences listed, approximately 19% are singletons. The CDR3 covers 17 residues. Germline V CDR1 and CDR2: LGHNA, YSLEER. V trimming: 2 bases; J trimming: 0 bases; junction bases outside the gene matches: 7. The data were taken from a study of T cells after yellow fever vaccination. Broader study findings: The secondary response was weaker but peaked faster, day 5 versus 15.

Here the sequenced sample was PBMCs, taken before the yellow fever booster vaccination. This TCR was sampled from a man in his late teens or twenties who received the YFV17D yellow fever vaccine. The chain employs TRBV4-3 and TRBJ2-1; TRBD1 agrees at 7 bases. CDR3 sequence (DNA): TGCGCCAGCAGCCAACGATCCGGGACAGCCTCCTACAATGAGCAGTTCTTC. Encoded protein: CASSQRSGTASYNEQFF.